These T cell receptor beta chains were read from a single sample in a study of blood T cell repertoires in COVID-19. The repertoire was sequenced with immunoSEQ multiplex PCR; TCRdb's copy has only in-frame clones and lacks some. Of some 500,000 clones listed, approximately 90% are singletons. The sequencing sample was made of PBMCs or T cells enriched from blood (not recorded which). The receptors derive from a woman between 40 and 50 years old who had recovered from COVID-19. Both conserved end residues are part of each CDR3. The order of the fields is V gene, J gene, CDR3 protein.

TRBV5-1	TRBJ2-7	CASSLSLPGYEQYF
TRBV6-1	TRBJ1-2	CASSARQVWATSYGYTF
TRBV9	TRBJ2-2	CASSVGGLAGGNGELFF
TRBV27	TRBJ1-5	CASSRLKRDRDFSNQPQHF
TRBV13	TRBJ2-1	CASSGGSSYNEQFF
TRBV7-2	TRBJ1-5	CASSLGQIQPQHF
TRBV2	TRBJ2-5	CASCRVGGETQYF
TRBV27	TRBJ1-1	CASSLSGHLTEAFF
TRBV27	TRBJ1-5	CASSLGTGSNQPQHF
TRBV4-3	TRBJ2-5	CASSPSRQETQYF
TRBV5-6	TRBJ2-1	CASSTGLAVYNEQFF
TRBV9	TRBJ1-2	CASSVAPDTTYGYTF
TRBV19	TRBJ1-4	CASTNRATNEKLFF
TRBV10-1	TRBJ1-6	CASSVGSSYNSPLHF
TRBV7-9	TRBJ2-5	CASSQPPGQGLGETQYF
TRBV4-3	TRBJ1-2	CASSPGMHYGYTF
TRBV18	TRBJ2-5	CASSPRVVGAQETQYF
TRBV27	TRBJ1-1	CASSLKGAHHTEAFF
TRBV11-2	TRBJ1-3	CASSLAGRDRNTIYF
TRBV6-5	TRBJ1-6	CASSLGGGENSPLHF
TRBV6-6	TRBJ2-7	CASSRTSGSYEQYF